The subject of this entry is one T cell receptor beta chain. The data originate from a study of CD8 T cells in Susac syndrome. Germline values: CDR1 GTSNPN, CDR2 SVGIG (reference sequence). V lost 7 bases and J lost 6, with 13 bases in between. CDR3 length: 13 residues. RNA was extracted with the RNeasy kit, and a quantity of roughly 0.5 to 1 ug was reverse transcribed using random hexamers. TCRdb analysed the immunoSEQ multiplex PCR reads with MiXCR anew, one entry per CDR3 protein. The table has about 200,000 distinct CDR3 sequences, more than 90% seen once. The clonotype originates from a human donor with multiple sclerosis. The chain carries TRBV30 and TRBJ1-6; perhaps TRBD1 as D (6 bases). The sequenced sample consisted of CD4+ T cells from PBMCs. CDR3 DNA: TGTGCCTACTCACAGGGAACTAATTCACCCCTCCACTTT. It specifies CAYSQGTNSPLHF.